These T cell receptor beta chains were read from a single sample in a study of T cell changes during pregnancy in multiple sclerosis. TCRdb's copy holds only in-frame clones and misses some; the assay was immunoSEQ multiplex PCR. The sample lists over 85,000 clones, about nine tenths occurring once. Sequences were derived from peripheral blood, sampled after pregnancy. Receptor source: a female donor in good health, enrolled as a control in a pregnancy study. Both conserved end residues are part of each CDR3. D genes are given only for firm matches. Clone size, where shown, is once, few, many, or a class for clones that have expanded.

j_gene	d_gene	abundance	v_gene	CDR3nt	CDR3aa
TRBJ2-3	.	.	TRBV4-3	TGCGCCAGCAGCCAAGATCAGGGAAGGGTCACAGATACGCAGTATTTT	CASSQDQGRVTDTQYF
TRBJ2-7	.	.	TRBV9	TGTGCCAGCAGCCCAGGGGTGACAGGCAGCTCCTACGAGCAGTACTTC	CASSPGVTGSSYEQYF
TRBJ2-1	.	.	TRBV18	TGTGCCAGCTCACGCGGGGAGTCCTACAATGAGCAGTTCTTC	CASSRGESYNEQFF
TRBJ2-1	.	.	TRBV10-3	TGTGCCATCAGTGGCACGGGTAATGAGCAGTTCTTC	CAISGTGNEQFF
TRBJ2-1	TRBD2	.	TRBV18	TGTGCCAGCTCACCCGCTGGACTAGCTGGAAATGAGCAGTTCTTC	CASSPAGLAGNEQFF
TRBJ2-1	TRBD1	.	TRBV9	TGTGCCAGCAGCGCAGGTATTATAGGGGGCGCGAGCAATGAGCAGTTCTTC	CASSAGIIGGASNEQFF
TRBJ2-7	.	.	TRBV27	TGTGCCAGCAGTTTATCTAACAGGCTCTACGAGCAGTACTTC	CASSLSNRLYEQYF
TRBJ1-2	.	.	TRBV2	TGTGCCAGCAGGACTCGGGGGGCCTCTAACTATGGCTACACCTTC	CASRTRGASNYGYTF
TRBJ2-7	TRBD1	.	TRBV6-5	TGTGCCAGCAGTTTGGGACAGGGGGGGTACGAGCAGTACTTC	CASSLGQGGYEQYF
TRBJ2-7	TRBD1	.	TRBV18	TGTGCCAGCTCACAGAATCCCGGGACAGGGTCGGGCGAGCAGTACTTC	CASSQNPGTGSGEQYF
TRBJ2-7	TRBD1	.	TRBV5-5	TGTGCCAGCAGCTTGGTGGACAGGGGCTACGAGCAGTACTTC	CASSLVDRGYEQYF
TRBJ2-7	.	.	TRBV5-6	TGTGCCAGCAGCTTCCGGGACACCAGCTCCTACGAGCAGTACTTC	CASSFRDTSSYEQYF
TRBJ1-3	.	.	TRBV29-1	TGCAGCGTACTACGAGGCTCTGGAAACACCATATATTTT	CSVLRGSGNTIYF
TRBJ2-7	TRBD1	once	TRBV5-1	TGCGCCAGCAGCTTGGGGGACAGGGTGACCTACGAGCAGTACTTC	CASSLGDRVTYEQYF
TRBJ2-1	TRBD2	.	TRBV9	TGTGCCAGCAGCGTAGCGCTAGCGGGGGCGGGTGAGCAGTTCTTC	CASSVALAGAGEQFF
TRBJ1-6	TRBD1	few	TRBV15	TGTGCCACCAGCAGGGACAGGGGGCATTATTCACCCCTCCACTTT	CATSRDRGHYSPLHF
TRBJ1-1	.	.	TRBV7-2	TGTGCCAGCAGCATCGGACGGGGAACGACTGAAGCTTTCTTT	CASSIGRGTTEAFF
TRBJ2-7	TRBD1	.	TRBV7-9	TGTGCCAGCAGCTCTTCCCCGGACAGGGCACCGGCCTCCGGCTACGAGCAGTACTTC	CASSSSPDRAPASGYEQYF
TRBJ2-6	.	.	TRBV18	TGTGCCAGCTCGGAAAGCAGCGGGTCCACGAATTCTGGGGCCAACGTCCTGACTTTC	CASSESSGSTNSGANVLTF
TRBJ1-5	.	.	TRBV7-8	TGTGCCAGCAGCCCCCCCAACGGGTTGGGTCAGCCCCAGCATTTT	CASSPPNGLGQPQHF
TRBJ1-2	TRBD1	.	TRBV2	TGTGCCAGCAGCCTCGGACAGGTCTATGGCTACACCTTC	CASSLGQVYGYTF
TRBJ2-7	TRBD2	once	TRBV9	TGTGCCAGCAGCGTAGGGGTAGCGGGGGCCCGCGAGCAGTACTTC	CASSVGVAGAREQYF